Here is one TCR beta chain with its context. This sample is drawn from a study of blood T cell repertoires in COVID-19. Background on the study: From the United States, Italy and Spain came samples of acute and convalescent COVID-19. PBMCs, B-cell-depleted T cells, or T cells were the source of the cDNA or gDNA that made up the material.

In the original workflow: By means of reference gene primer amplification, nucleated cell counts were estimated. This table comes from immunoSEQ multiplex PCR, and its TCRdb copy is limited to in-frame clones, with some not included. D and trimming come from the DNA, and the V and J calls and clone size come from that table. The table includes 190,000 or so clones, 70% to 90% detected once. J gave up 7 bases and V 2 bases, and 7 bases lay outside the gene matches. This CDR3 has 15 amino acids. Germline lookup yields CDR1 SGHNT and CDR2 YYREEE (reference sequence). Sequencing input: peripheral blood. The chain uses TRBV5-4 and TRBJ2-2, with 8 nucleotides matching TRBD2. The receptor comes from a woman older than 75 with acute or convalescent COVID-19. Written as DNA, the CDR3 is TGTGCCAGCAGCTTCGAAGCGGGGGCGGGCGGGGAGCTGTTTTTT. Protein sequence: CASSFEAGAGGELFF.